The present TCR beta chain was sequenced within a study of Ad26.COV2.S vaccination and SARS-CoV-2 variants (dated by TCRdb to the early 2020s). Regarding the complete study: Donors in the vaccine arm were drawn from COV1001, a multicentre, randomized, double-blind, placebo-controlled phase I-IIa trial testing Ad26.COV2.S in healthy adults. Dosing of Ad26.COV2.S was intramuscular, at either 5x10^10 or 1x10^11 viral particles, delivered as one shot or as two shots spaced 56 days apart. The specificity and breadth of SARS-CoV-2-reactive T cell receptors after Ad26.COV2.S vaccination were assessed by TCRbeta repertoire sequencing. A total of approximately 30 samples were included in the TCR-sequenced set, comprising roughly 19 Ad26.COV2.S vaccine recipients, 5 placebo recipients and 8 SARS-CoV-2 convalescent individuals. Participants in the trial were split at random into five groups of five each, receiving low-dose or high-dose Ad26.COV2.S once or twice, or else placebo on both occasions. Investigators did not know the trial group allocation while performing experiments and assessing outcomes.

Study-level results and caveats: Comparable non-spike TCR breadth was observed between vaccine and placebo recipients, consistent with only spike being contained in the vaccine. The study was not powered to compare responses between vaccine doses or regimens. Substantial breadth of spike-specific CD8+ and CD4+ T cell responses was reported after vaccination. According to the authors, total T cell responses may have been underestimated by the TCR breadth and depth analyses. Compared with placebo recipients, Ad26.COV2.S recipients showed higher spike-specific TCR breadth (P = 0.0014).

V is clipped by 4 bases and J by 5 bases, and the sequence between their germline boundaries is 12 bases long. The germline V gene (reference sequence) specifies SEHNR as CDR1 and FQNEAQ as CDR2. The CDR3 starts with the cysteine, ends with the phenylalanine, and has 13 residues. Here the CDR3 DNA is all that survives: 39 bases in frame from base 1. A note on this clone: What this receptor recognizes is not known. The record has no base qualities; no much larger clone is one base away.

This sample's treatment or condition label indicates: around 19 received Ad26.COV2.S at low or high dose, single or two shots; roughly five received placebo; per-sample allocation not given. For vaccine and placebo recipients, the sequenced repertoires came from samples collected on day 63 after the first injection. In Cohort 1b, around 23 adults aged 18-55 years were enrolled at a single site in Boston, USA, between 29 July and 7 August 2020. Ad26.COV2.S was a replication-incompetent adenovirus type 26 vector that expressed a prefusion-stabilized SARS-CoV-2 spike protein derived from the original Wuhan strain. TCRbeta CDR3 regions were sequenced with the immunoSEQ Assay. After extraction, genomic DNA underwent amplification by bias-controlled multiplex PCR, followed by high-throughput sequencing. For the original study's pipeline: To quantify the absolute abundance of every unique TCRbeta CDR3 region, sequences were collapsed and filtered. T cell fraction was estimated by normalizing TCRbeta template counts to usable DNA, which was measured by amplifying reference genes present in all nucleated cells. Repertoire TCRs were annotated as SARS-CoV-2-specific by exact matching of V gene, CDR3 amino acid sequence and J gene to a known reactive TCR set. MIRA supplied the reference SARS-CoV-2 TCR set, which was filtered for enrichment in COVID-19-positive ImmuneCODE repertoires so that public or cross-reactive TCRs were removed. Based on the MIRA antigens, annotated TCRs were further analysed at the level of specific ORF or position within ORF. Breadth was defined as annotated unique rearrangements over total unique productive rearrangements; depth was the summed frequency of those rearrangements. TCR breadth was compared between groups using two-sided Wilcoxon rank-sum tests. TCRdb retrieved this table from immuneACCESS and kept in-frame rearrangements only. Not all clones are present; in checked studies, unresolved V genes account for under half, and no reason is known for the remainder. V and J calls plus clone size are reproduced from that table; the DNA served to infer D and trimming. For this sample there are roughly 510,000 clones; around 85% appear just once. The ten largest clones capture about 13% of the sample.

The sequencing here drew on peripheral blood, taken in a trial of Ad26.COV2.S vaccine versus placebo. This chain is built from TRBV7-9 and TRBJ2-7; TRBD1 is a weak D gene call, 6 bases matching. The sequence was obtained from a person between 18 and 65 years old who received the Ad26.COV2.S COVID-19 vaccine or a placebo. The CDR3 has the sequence CASSWGQINEQYF. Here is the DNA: TGTGCCAGCAGCTGGGGGCAGATCAACGAGCAGTACTTC.